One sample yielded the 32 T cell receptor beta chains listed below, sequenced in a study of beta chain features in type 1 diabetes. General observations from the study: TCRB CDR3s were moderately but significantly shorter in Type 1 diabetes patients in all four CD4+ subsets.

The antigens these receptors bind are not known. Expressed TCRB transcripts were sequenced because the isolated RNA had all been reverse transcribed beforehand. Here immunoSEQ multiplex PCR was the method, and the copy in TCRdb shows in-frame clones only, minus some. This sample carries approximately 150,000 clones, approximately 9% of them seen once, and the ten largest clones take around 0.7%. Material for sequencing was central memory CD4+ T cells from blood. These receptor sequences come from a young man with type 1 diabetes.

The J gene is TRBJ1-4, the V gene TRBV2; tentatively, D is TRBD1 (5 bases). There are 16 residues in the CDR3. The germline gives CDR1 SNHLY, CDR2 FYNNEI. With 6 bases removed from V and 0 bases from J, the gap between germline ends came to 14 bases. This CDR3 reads CASSRRQPSTNEKLFF. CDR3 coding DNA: TGTGCCAGCAGCCGTAGACAGCCCTCAACTAATGAAAAACTGTTTTTT.

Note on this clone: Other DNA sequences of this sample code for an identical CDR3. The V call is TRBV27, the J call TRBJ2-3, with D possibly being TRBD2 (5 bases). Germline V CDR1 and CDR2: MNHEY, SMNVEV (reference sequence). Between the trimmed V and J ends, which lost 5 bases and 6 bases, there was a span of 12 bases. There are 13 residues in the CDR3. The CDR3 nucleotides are TGTGCCAGCAGTCTCCGACCGGGGGATACGCAGTATTTT. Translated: CASSLRPGDTQYF.

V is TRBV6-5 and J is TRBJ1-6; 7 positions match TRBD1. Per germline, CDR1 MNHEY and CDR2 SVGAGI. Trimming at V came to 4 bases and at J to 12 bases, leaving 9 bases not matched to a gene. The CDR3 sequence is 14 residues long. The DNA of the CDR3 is TGTGCCAGCAGTTTGGTCCAGGGGGTTAGACCCCTCCACTTT. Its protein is CASSLVQGVRPLHF.

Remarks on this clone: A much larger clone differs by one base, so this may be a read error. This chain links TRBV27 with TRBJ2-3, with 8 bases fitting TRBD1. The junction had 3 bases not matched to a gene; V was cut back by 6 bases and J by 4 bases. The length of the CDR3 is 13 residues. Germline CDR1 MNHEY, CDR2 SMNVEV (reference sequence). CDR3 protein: CASSGQGSDTQYF. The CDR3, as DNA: TGTGCCAGCAGCGGACAGGGCTCAGATACGCAGTATTTT.

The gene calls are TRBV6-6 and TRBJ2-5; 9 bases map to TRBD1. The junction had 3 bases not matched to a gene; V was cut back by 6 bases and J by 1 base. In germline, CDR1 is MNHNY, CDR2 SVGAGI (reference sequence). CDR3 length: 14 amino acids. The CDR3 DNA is TGTGCCAGCAGCTCGGGACAGGGCCAAGAGACCCAGTACTTC. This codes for CASSSGQGQETQYF.

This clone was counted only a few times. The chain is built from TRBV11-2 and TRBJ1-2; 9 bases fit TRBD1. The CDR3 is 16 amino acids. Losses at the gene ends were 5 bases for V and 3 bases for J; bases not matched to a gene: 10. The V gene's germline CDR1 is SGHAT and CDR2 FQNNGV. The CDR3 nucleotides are TGTGCCAGCAGCGTTTCCCCCGGGACAGGGTACTATGGCTACACCTTC. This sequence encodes CASSVSPGTGYYGYTF. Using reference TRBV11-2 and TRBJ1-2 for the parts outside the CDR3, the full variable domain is EAGVAQSPRYKIIEKRQSVAFWCNPISGHATLYWYQQILGQGPKLLIQFQNNGVVDDSQLPKDRFSAERLKGVDSTLKIQPAKLEDSAVYLCASSVSPGTGYYGYTFGSGTRLTVV.

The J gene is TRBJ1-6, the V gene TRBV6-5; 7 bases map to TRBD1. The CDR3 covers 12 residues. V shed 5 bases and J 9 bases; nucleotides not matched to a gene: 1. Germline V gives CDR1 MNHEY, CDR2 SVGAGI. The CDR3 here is CASSDRVSPLHF. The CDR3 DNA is TGTGCCAGCAGTGACAGGGTTTCACCCCTCCACTTT.

CDR3 sequence reads: CASSVLGTGDYEQYF. The CDR3 DNA sequence: TGTGCCAGCAGCGTCCTCGGGACAGGTGACTACGAGCAGTACTTC. The rearrangement links TRBV9 to TRBJ2-7, with 8 nucleotides matching TRBD1. Losses at the gene ends were 2 bases for V and 3 bases for J; bases not matched to a gene: 7. Germline CDR1 is SGDLS and CDR2 is YYNGEE. The CDR3 covers 15 residues.

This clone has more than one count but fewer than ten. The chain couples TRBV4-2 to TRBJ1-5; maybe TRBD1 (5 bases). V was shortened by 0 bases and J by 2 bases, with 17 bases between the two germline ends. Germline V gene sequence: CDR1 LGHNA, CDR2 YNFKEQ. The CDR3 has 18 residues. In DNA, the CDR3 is TGTGCCAGCAGCCAAGATCGATATTGGGGCACCGGCAATCAGCCCCAGCATTTT. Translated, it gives CASSQDRYWGTGNQPQHF.

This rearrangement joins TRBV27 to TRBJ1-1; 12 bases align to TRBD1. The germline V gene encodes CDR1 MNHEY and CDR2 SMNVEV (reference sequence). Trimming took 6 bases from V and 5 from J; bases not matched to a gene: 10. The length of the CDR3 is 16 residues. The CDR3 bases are TGTGCCAGCAGGCCCGGGACAGGGGGCGGTGGGACTGAAGCTTTCTTT. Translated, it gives CASRPGTGGGGTEAFF.

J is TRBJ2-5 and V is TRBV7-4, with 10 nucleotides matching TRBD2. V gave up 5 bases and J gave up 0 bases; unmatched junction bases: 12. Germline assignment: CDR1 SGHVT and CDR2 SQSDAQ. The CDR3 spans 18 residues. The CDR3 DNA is TGTGCCAGCAGCCACGGGGCTAGCGGGGGCCCGTACCAAGAGACCCAGTACTTC. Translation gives CASSHGASGGPYQETQYF.

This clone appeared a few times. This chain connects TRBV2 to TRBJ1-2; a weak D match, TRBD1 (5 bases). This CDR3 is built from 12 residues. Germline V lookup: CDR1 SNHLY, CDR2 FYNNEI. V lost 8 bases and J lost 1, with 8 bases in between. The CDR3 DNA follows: TGTGCCAGCTCACAGGATAACTATGGCTACACCTTC. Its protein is CASSQDNYGYTF. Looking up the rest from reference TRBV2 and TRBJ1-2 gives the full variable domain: EPEVTQTPSHQVTQMGQEVILRCVPISNHLYFYWYRQILGQKVEFLVSFYNNEISEKSEIFDDQFSVERPDGSNFTLKIRSTKLEDSAMYFCASSQDNYGYTFGSGTRLTVV.

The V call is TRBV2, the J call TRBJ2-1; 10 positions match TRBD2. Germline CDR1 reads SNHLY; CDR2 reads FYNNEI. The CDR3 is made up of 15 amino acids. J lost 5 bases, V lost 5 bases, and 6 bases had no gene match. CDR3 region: CASSRWTSGDNEQFF. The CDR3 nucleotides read TGTGCCAGCAGTCGCTGGACTAGCGGAGACAATGAGCAGTTCTTC.

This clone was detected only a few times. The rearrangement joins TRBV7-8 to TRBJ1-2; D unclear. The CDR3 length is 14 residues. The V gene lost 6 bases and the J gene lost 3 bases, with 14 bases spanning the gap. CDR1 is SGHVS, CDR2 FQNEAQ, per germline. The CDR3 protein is CASRKAETDYGYTF. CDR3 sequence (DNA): TGTGCCAGCAGAAAAGCGGAGACGGACTATGGCTACACCTTC.

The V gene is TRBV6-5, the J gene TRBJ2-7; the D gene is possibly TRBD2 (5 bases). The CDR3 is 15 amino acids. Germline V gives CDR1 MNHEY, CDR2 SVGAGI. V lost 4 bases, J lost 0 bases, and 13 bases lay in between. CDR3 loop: CASSSIGSFSYEQYF. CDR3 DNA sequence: TGTGCCAGCAGTTCTATTGGGAGCTTCTCCTACGAGCAGTACTTC.

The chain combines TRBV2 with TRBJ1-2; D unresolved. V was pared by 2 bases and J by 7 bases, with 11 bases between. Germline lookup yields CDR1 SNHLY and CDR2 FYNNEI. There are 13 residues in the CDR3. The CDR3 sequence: CASSEISRGGYTF. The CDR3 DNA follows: TGTGCCAGCAGTGAAATATCGAGAGGTGGCTACACCTTC.

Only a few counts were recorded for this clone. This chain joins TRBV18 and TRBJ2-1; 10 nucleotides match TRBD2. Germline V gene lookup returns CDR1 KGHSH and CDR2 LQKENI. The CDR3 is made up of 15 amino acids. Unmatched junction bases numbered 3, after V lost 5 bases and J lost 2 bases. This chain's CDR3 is CASSEGLATYNEQFF. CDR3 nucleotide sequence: TGTGCCAGCTCAGAGGGACTAGCGACCTACAATGAGCAGTTCTTC.

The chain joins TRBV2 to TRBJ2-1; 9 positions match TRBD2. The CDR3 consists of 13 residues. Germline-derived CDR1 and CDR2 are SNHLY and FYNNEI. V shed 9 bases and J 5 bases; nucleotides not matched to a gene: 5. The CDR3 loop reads CASSGGSDNEQFF. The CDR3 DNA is TGTGCCAGTAGCGGGGGTAGCGACAATGAGCAGTTCTTC.

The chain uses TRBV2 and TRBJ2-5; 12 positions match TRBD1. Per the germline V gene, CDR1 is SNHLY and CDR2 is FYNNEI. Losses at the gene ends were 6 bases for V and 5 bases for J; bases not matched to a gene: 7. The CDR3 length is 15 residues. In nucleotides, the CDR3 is TGTGCCAGCAGGGCCGGGACAGGGGGCGGCGAGACCCAGTACTTC. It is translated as CASRAGTGGGETQYF. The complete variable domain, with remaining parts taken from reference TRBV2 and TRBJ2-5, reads EPEVTQTPSHQVTQMGQEVILRCVPISNHLYFYWYRQILGQKVEFLVSFYNNEISEKSEIFDDQFSVERPDGSNFTLKIRSTKLEDSAMYFCASRAGTGGGETQYFGPGTRLLVL.

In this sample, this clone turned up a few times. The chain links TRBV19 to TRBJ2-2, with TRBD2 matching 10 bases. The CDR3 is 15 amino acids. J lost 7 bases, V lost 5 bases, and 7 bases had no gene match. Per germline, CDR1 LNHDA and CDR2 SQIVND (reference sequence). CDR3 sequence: CASSQRGGQDGELFF. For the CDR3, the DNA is TGTGCCAGTAGTCAGCGGGGGGGGCAAGACGGGGAGCTGTTTTTT. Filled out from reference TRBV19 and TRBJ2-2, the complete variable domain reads DGGITQSPKYLFRKEGQNVTLSCEQNLNHDAMYWYRQDPGQGLRLIYYSQIVNDFQKGDIAEGYSVSREKKESFPLTVTSAQKNPTAFYLCASSQRGGQDGELFFGEGSRLTVL.

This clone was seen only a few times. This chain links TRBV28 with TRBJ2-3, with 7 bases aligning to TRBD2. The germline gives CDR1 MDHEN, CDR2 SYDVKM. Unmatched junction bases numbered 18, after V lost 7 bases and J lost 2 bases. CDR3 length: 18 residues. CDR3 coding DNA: TGTGCCAGCATCTCTCCTGGGACGTGGGGGGGAACCACAGATACGCAGTATTTT. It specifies CASISPGTWGGTTDTQYF.

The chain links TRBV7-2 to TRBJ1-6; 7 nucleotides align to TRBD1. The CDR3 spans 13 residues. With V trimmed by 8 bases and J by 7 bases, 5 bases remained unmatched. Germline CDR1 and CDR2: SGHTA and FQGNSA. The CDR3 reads CASSGQSNSPLHF. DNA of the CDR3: TGTGCCAGCTCGGGACAGTCAAATTCACCCCTCCACTTT.

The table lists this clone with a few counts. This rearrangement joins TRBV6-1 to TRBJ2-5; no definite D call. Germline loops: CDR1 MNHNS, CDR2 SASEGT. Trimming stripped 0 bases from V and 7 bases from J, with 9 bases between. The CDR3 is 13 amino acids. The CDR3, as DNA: TGTGCCAGCAGTGAAGCCCTCTTGAGGACCCAGTACTTC. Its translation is CASSEALLRTQYF.

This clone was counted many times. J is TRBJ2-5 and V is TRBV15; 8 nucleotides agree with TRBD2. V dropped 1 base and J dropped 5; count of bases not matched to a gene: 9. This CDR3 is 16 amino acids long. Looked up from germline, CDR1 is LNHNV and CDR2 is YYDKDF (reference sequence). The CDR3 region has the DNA TGTGCCACCAGCAGAGGAGGACTAGCTAGGTGGGAGACCCAGTACTTC. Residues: CATSRGGLARWETQYF.

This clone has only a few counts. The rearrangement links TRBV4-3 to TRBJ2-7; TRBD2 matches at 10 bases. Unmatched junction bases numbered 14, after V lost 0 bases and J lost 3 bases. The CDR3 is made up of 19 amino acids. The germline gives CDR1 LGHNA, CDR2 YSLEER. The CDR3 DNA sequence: TGCGCCAGCAGCCAAGATCAGCGGGGGGGAGGAACCGATATCTACGAGCAGTACTTC. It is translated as CASSQDQRGGGTDIYEQYF.

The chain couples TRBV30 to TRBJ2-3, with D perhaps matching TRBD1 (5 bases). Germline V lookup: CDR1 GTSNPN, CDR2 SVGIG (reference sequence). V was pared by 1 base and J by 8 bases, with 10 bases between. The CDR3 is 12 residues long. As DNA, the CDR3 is TGTGCCTGGAGTGCCCAGGGTAGTACGCAGTATTTT. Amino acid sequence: CAWSAQGSTQYF.

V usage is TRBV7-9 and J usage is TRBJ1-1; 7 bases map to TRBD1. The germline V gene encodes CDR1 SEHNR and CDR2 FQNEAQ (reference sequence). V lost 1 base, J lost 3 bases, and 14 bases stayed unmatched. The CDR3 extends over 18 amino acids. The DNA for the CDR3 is TGTGCCAGCAGCTTAGGGTCAGGTAGGAGGGGGCGTGACACTGAAGCTTTCTTT. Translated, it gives CASSLGSGRRGRDTEAFF.

CDR3 coding DNA: TGCGCCAGCAGCCATCCCCGGACTAGCGGGGCAATGAATGAGCAGTTCTTC. Residues: CASSHPRTSGAMNEQFF. This chain joins TRBV4-3 and TRBJ2-1; TRBD2 agrees at 12 bases. The germline V gene has CDR1 LGHNA and CDR2 YSLEER. The CDR3 extends over 17 amino acids. Losses at the gene ends were 3 bases for V and 7 bases for J; bases not matched to a gene: 10.

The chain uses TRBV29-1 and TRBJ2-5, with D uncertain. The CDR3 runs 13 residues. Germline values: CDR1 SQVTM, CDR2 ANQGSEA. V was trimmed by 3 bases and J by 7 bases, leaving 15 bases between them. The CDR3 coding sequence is TGCAGCGTTGACCTCAATTCTCCAGGGACCCAGTACTTC. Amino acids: CSVDLNSPGTQYF.

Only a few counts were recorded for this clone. DNA of the CDR3: TGCGCCAGCAGCCAACGAAATTCAGGAGAAGCTTTCTTT. Translating it yields CASSQRNSGEAFF. V is TRBV4-1 and J is TRBJ1-1; no definite D call. Trimming stripped 2 bases from V and 8 bases from J, with 12 bases between. This CDR3 has 13 residues. The germline V gene encodes CDR1 MGHRA and CDR2 YSYEKL.

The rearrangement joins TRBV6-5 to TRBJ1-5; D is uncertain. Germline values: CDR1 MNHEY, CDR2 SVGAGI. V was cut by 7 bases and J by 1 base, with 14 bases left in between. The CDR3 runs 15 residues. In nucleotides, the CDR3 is TGTGCCAGCATCAACCCGGGAAGGAGCAATCAGCCCCAGCATTTT. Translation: CASINPGRSNQPQHF.

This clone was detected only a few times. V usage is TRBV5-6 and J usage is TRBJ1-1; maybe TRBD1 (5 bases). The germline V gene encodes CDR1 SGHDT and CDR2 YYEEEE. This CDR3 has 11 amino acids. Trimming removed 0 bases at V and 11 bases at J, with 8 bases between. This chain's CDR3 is CASSLAGKAFF. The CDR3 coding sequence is TGTGCCAGCAGCTTGGCAGGGAAGGCTTTCTTT.